Listed below are T cell receptor beta chains from one sample, sequenced in a study of T cells in Graves' hyperthyroidism and ophthalmopathy. TCRdb re-derived calls from the multiplex PCR reads in MiXCR, one entry per CDR3 protein. This sample has under 400,000 distinct CDR3 sequences; about 20% occur once, and the top ten carry roughly 49%. Input material: blood. The receptors derive from a woman aged 50 to 65 with Graves' hyperthyroidism. Each CDR3 is given with its conserved first and last residue. The order of the fields is D gene, J gene, clone size, V gene, CDR3 protein, CDR3 DNA. The D gene is left open where the match is weak. Rows may omit the clone size; those that give it use once, few, many or a size class.

D gene: TRBD2
J gene: TRBJ2-1
clone size: many
V gene: TRBV27
CDR3 protein: CASSLSGLAADINEQFF
CDR3 DNA: TGTGCCAGCAGTTTATCCGGACTAGCGGCCGACATCAATGAGCAGTTCTTC

D gene: TRBD2
J gene: TRBJ2-5
clone size: many
V gene: TRBV12-3/TRBV12-4
CDR3 protein: CASSPKRGTVQETQYF
CDR3 DNA: TGTGCCAGCAGTCCCAAGCGGGGGACCGTCCAAGAGACCCAGTACTTC

D gene: TRBD1
J gene: TRBJ2-1
clone size: many
V gene: TRBV18
CDR3 protein: CASSRGTDNEQFF
CDR3 DNA: TGTGCCAGCAGCAGAGGGACAGACAATGAGCAGTTCTTC

D gene: TRBD1
J gene: TRBJ2-1
clone size: NA
V gene: TRBV12-5
CDR3 protein: CASGLDPGQDLNEQFF
CDR3 DNA: TGTGCTAGTGGTTTGGATCCGGGACAGGATTTAAATGAGCAGTTCTTC

D gene: NA
J gene: TRBJ2-3
clone size: NA
V gene: TRBV7-9
CDR3 protein: CASSPAQGSADTDTQYF
CDR3 DNA: TGTGCCAGCAGCCCCGCCCAGGGTTCTGCGGACACAGATACGCAGTATTTT

D gene: NA
J gene: TRBJ1-4
clone size: NA
V gene: TRBV4-2
CDR3 protein: CASSQTGADDEKLFF
CDR3 DNA: TGTGCCAGCAGCCAGACGGGAGCGGACGATGAAAAACTGTTTTTT

D gene: NA
J gene: TRBJ1-1
clone size: many
V gene: TRBV7-8
CDR3 protein: CASSALRVFNTEAFF
CDR3 DNA: TGTGCCAGCAGCGCCCTTAGGGTATTCAACACTGAAGCTTTCTTT

D gene: NA
J gene: TRBJ2-5
clone size: once
V gene: TRBV28
CDR3 protein: CASSNPEGAGEETQYF
CDR3 DNA: TGTGCCAGCAGTAACCCGGAGGGGGCAGGAGAAGAGACCCAGTACTTC

D gene: TRBD1
J gene: TRBJ1-6
clone size: many
V gene: TRBV12-3/TRBV12-4
CDR3 protein: CASSATGQGRSPLHF
CDR3 DNA: TGTGCCAGCAGTGCCACGGGACAGGGACGTTCACCCCTCCACTTT

D gene: NA
J gene: TRBJ2-2
clone size: few
V gene: TRBV3-1
CDR3 protein: CASSQQLTTGELFF
CDR3 DNA: TGTGCCAGCAGCCAACAACTGACGACCGGGGAGCTGTTTTTT

D gene: TRBD1
J gene: TRBJ1-2
clone size: many
V gene: TRBV20-1
CDR3 protein: CSARENGGGEGGYTF
CDR3 DNA: TGCAGTGCTAGAGAAAACGGAGGGGGCGAAGGTGGCTACACCTTC

D gene: NA
J gene: TRBJ2-2
clone size: many
V gene: TRBV6-5
CDR3 protein: CASSYSRLGELFF
CDR3 DNA: TGTGCCAGCAGTTACTCTAGACTGGGGGAGCTGTTTTTT

D gene: TRBD1
J gene: TRBJ2-7
clone size: NA
V gene: TRBV29-1
CDR3 protein: CSGQTGGSYEQYF
CDR3 DNA: TGCAGCGGGCAGACAGGGGGTTCCTACGAGCAGTACTTC

D gene: NA
J gene: TRBJ2-1
clone size: NA
V gene: TRBV5-1
CDR3 protein: CASSSTMDGPVEQFF
CDR3 DNA: TGCGCCAGCAGCTCAACTATGGACGGACCCGTTGAGCAGTTCTTC

D gene: TRBD2
J gene: TRBJ2-2
clone size: NA
V gene: TRBV6-1
CDR3 protein: CASRLAGVNTGELFF
CDR3 DNA: TGTGCCAGCAGGCTCGCGGGGGTGAACACCGGGGAGCTGTTTTTT

D gene: NA
J gene: TRBJ2-3
clone size: many
V gene: TRBV27
CDR3 protein: CASSLGWTQYF
CDR3 DNA: TGTGCCAGCAGTTTGGGTTGGACGCAGTATTTT

D gene: TRBD2
J gene: TRBJ2-3
clone size: NA
V gene: TRBV9
CDR3 protein: CASSAGTSGVATQYF
CDR3 DNA: TGTGCCAGCAGCGCCGGGACTAGCGGGGTAGCTACGCAGTATTTT

D gene: TRBD1
J gene: TRBJ2-5
clone size: NA
V gene: TRBV2
CDR3 protein: CASSQGTGGLQETQYF
CDR3 DNA: TGTGCCAGCTCCCAGGGGACAGGAGGGCTTCAAGAGACCCAGTACTTC

D gene: TRBD1
J gene: TRBJ1-1
clone size: many
V gene: TRBV2
CDR3 protein: CASRVQGAGEAFF
CDR3 DNA: TGTGCCAGCAGGGTACAGGGGGCTGGAGAAGCTTTCTTT

D gene: NA
J gene: TRBJ2-5
clone size: many
V gene: TRBV3-1
CDR3 protein: CASSPGLPETQYF
CDR3 DNA: TGTGCCAGCAGCCCTGGGCTCCCAGAGACCCAGTACTTC

D gene: NA
J gene: TRBJ2-1
clone size: NA
V gene: TRBV20-1
CDR3 protein: CSAHTQRGTGEQFF
CDR3 DNA: TGCAGTGCTCACACCCAGCGCGGGACCGGAGAGCAGTTCTTC

D gene: NA
J gene: TRBJ2-2
clone size: NA
V gene: TRBV6-1
CDR3 protein: CASSFGGIPGELFF
CDR3 DNA: TGTGCCAGCAGTTTTGGCGGGATCCCCGGGGAGCTGTTTTTT

D gene: NA
J gene: TRBJ2-5
clone size: many
V gene: TRBV20-1
CDR3 protein: CSAIQETQYF
CDR3 DNA: TGCAGTGCTATACAAGAGACCCAGTACTTC

D gene: NA
J gene: TRBJ1-5
clone size: NA
V gene: TRBV12-3/TRBV12-4
CDR3 protein: CASSFETDSNQPQHF
CDR3 DNA: TGTGCCAGCAGTTTTGAGACAGATAGCAATCAGCCCCAGCATTTT

D gene: TRBD2
J gene: TRBJ2-1
clone size: many
V gene: TRBV11-1
CDR3 protein: CASSLVPSGANEQFF
CDR3 DNA: TGTGCCAGCAGCTTAGTGCCTAGCGGGGCAAATGAGCAGTTCTTC

D gene: NA
J gene: TRBJ1-3
clone size: NA
V gene: TRBV11-2
CDR3 protein: CASSWGTENTIYF
CDR3 DNA: TGTGCCAGCAGCTGGGGAACAGAAAACACCATATATTTT

D gene: TRBD1
J gene: TRBJ1-5
clone size: NA
V gene: TRBV7-3
CDR3 protein: CASSFSPTWTGSNQPQHF
CDR3 DNA: TGTGCCAGCAGCTTCTCCCCTACATGGACAGGGAGCAATCAGCCCCAGCATTTT

D gene: NA
J gene: TRBJ2-2
clone size: many
V gene: TRBV30
CDR3 protein: CAWSTGDGELFF
CDR3 DNA: TGTGCCTGGAGTACGGGGGACGGGGAGCTGTTTTTT

D gene: NA
J gene: TRBJ2-5
clone size: many
V gene: TRBV7-2
CDR3 protein: CASSLNGGKTQYF
CDR3 DNA: TGTGCCAGCAGCTTAAATGGCGGGAAGACCCAGTACTTC

D gene: TRBD2
J gene: TRBJ2-1
clone size: NA
V gene: TRBV5-1
CDR3 protein: CASSQERGGPYNEQFF
CDR3 DNA: TGCGCCAGCAGCCAAGAACGGGGGGGCCCTTACAATGAGCAGTTCTTC

D gene: TRBD2
J gene: TRBJ2-1
clone size: NA
V gene: TRBV7-9
CDR3 protein: CASSSRVGLAGNEQFF
CDR3 DNA: TGTGCCAGCAGCTCTAGGGTGGGACTAGCGGGCAATGAGCAGTTCTTC

D gene: NA
J gene: TRBJ2-1
clone size: NA
V gene: TRBV14
CDR3 protein: CASSHPQTGGREQFF
CDR3 DNA: TGTGCCAGCAGCCACCCTCAGACCGGTGGTAGGGAGCAGTTCTTC

D gene: TRBD1
J gene: TRBJ2-7
clone size: many
V gene: TRBV28
CDR3 protein: CASGPTGGGLGEQYF
CDR3 DNA: TGTGCCAGCGGCCCGACAGGGGGCGGACTGGGGGAGCAGTACTTC

D gene: NA
J gene: TRBJ1-4
clone size: many
V gene: TRBV3-1
CDR3 protein: CASSQESGGNEKLFF
CDR3 DNA: TGTGCCAGCAGCCAAGAATCGGGGGGGAATGAAAAACTGTTTTTT

D gene: TRBD1
J gene: TRBJ1-6
clone size: NA
V gene: TRBV5-6
CDR3 protein: CASSVDRGREPLHF
CDR3 DNA: TGTGCCAGCAGCGTTGACAGGGGGCGGGAACCCCTCCACTTT

D gene: TRBD1
J gene: TRBJ2-7
clone size: NA
V gene: TRBV20-1
CDR3 protein: CSAVDRGYEQYF
CDR3 DNA: TGCAGTGCCGTGGACAGGGGCTACGAGCAGTACTTC

D gene: NA
J gene: TRBJ1-1
clone size: many
V gene: TRBV18
CDR3 protein: CASSVRTEEAFF
CDR3 DNA: TGTGCCAGCTCAGTCAGGACGGAAGAAGCTTTCTTT

D gene: TRBD2
J gene: TRBJ2-7
clone size: NA
V gene: TRBV14
CDR3 protein: CASSLSGASSYEQYF
CDR3 DNA: TGTGCCAGCAGCCTTAGCGGGGCTAGCTCCTATGAGCAGTACTTC

D gene: NA
J gene: TRBJ1-5
clone size: NA
V gene: TRBV6-1
CDR3 protein: CASSPRADQPQHF
CDR3 DNA: TGTGCCAGCAGCCCCCGGGCTGATCAGCCCCAGCATTTT

D gene: NA
J gene: TRBJ1-5
clone size: NA
V gene: TRBV12-3/TRBV12-4
CDR3 protein: CASGLAGYDQPQHF
CDR3 DNA: TGTGCCAGCGGTTTGGCAGGGTACGATCAGCCCCAGCATTTT

D gene: NA
J gene: TRBJ1-3
clone size: NA
V gene: TRBV5-6
CDR3 protein: CASSLSGTAGNTIYF
CDR3 DNA: TGTGCCAGCAGCTTGTCCGGGACCGCTGGAAACACCATATATTTT

D gene: TRBD2
J gene: TRBJ2-5
clone size: NA
V gene: TRBV5-1
CDR3 protein: CASSFGGAQETQYF
CDR3 DNA: TGCGCCAGCAGCTTCGGGGGGGCACAAGAGACCCAGTACTTC

D gene: NA
J gene: TRBJ2-1
clone size: few
V gene: TRBV20-1
CDR3 protein: CSASGSMHEQFF
CDR3 DNA: TGCAGTGCTAGCGGGAGTATGCATGAGCAGTTCTTC

D gene: NA
J gene: TRBJ1-1
clone size: NA
V gene: TRBV14
CDR3 protein: CASSQGQVEPEAFF
CDR3 DNA: TGTGCCAGCAGCCAAGGACAGGTGGAACCCGAAGCTTTCTTT

D gene: TRBD2
J gene: TRBJ2-5
clone size: few
V gene: TRBV20-1
CDR3 protein: CSARDRKRGETQYF
CDR3 DNA: TGCAGTGCTAGAGATCGAAAGCGGGGGGAGACCCAGTACTTC

D gene: TRBD1
J gene: TRBJ2-5
clone size: NA
V gene: TRBV7-6
CDR3 protein: CASSLGQGYIQETQYF
CDR3 DNA: TGTGCCAGCAGCTTGGGACAGGGTTATATCCAAGAGACCCAGTACTTC

D gene: NA
J gene: TRBJ1-2
clone size: NA
V gene: TRBV30
CDR3 protein: CAWSGRNTNYGYTF
CDR3 DNA: TGTGCCTGGAGTGGCAGGAACACTAACTATGGCTACACCTTC

D gene: TRBD1
J gene: TRBJ1-1
clone size: NA
V gene: TRBV28
CDR3 protein: CASSATRPGQGVNTEAFF
CDR3 DNA: TGTGCCAGCAGTGCTACCCGTCCGGGACAGGGAGTGAACACTGAAGCTTTCTTT

D gene: NA
J gene: TRBJ2-3
clone size: many
V gene: TRBV12-5
CDR3 protein: CASAPGGVDTQYF
CDR3 DNA: TGTGCTAGTGCCCCAGGCGGAGTAGATACGCAGTATTTT

D gene: TRBD2
J gene: TRBJ2-3
clone size: many
V gene: TRBV27
CDR3 protein: CASSSGTSGGRTDTQYF
CDR3 DNA: TGTGCCAGCAGTTCCGGTACTAGCGGCGGCCGCACAGATACGCAGTATTTT